One and the same sample provided the 22 T cell receptor beta chains below, sequenced in a study of a mutant IDH1 vaccine in newly diagnosed glioma (dated by TCRdb to the early 2020s). Preparation of the library involved the immunoSEQ multiplex PCR assay. Sourced from immuneACCESS, this table was stored by TCRdb with only in-frame sequences that have V and J called. A share of the clones is absent; for the studies checked, an unresolved V gene accounts for under half, and the remainder has no known explanation. For this sample there are around 41,000 clones; about four fifths appear just once. Around 6.5% of the sample belongs to the ten largest clones. The sample's time point label, decoded: week 23, last vaccination. Each vaccine dose, consisting of 300 ug of a 20-mer mutant IDH1 peptide in Montanide, was administered subcutaneously with topical imiquimod. What these receptors recognize is not known.

Here the sequenced sample was PBMCs, taken from a glioma patient whose treatment included an IDH1 peptide vaccine. The source of these receptors is a woman in her thirties or forties with glioma. Some clones in this sample may be carry-over from other donors' samples.

In this sample, this clone turned up a few times. The rearrangement links TRBV10-3 to TRBJ1-2; D uncertain. The CDR3 is made up of 14 amino acids. Trimming took off 10 bases at V and 5 bases at J, with 20 bases between the two ends. Germline V gene data show CDR1 as ENHRY and CDR2 as SYGVKD. For the CDR3, the DNA is TGTGCCACGTCAGCCTCCATCGGGGTTTATGGCTACACCTTC. This encodes CATSASIGVYGYTF.

The CDR3 DNA follows: TGCGCCAGCAGCAGGGGGTTGGGTGAAGCTTTCTTT. This sequence encodes CASSRGLGEAFF. This sequence joins TRBV4-3 and TRBJ1-1; D possibly corresponds to TRBD1 (6 bases). Germline V gene lookup returns CDR1 LGHNA and CDR2 YSLEER. The CDR3 runs 12 residues. Trimming left V 5 bases short and J 7 bases short, with 11 bases between.

This clone was seen only a few times. The chain employs TRBV5-1 and TRBJ1-4, with D tentatively TRBD1 (5 bases). Germline-derived CDR1 and CDR2 are SGHRS and YFSETQ. CDR3 length equals 16 residues. The V and J ends lost 2 bases and 5 bases respectively, with 16 bases between them. CDR3 nucleotides: TGCGCCAGCAGCTTAAATGGGGGTGGCAGAAATGAAAAACTGTTTTTT. This translates into CASSLNGGGRNEKLFF.

This clone was found a few times. V and J are TRBV5-4 and TRBJ1-1, with D possibly being TRBD1 (5 bases). Germline assignment: CDR1 SGHNT and CDR2 YYREEE (reference sequence). Trimming shortened V by 0 bases and J by 6 bases, and 15 bases separated the two germline ends. The CDR3 consists of 15 residues. CDR3 nucleotides: TGTGCCAGCAGCTTGGTGGGCAGGCGGGGGGCTGAAGCTTTCTTT. Translated, it gives CASSLVGRRGAEAFF.

V is TRBV10-1 and J is TRBJ2-2; tentative D call: TRBD1 (5 bases). V was clipped by 5 bases and J by 3 bases, with 22 bases between them. The CDR3 extends over 18 amino acids. Germline lookup yields CDR1 WNHNN and CDR2 SYGVQD (reference sequence). The CDR3 DNA follows: TGCGCCAGCAGTTCCGTCCATCGTGTAAGGACACACACCGGGGAGCTGTTTTTT. Its protein is CASSSVHRVRTHTGELFF.

This clone showed up just a few times. The genes are TRBV6-5 and TRBJ1-6; the match to TRBD1 covers 8 bases. This CDR3 is 16 amino acids long. J lost 7 bases, V lost 2 bases, and 7 bases had no gene match. Germline values: CDR1 MNHEY, CDR2 SVGAGI. CDR3 sequence reads: CASSYRQGARNSPLHF. The CDR3 DNA reads TGTGCCAGCAGTTACCGTCAGGGGGCCAGGAATTCACCCCTCCACTTT.

The CDR3 nucleotides read TGTGCCAGCTCCCGGATGGCGGGAACGAACACCGGGGAGCTGTTTTTT. It is translated as CASSRMAGTNTGELFF. The chain is built from TRBV18 and TRBJ2-2, with D possibly TRBD2 on 6 matching bases. The CDR3 consists of 16 residues. Germline lookup yields CDR1 KGHSH and CDR2 LQKENI. The V end was cut by 6 bases, the J end by 0 bases, with 14 bases between. The whole variable domain, remainder taken from reference TRBV18 and TRBJ2-2, is NAGVMQNPRHLVRRRGQEARLRCSPMKGHSHVYWYRQLPEEGLKFMVYLQKENIIDESGMPKERFSAEFPKEGPSILRIQQVVRGDSAAYFCASSRMAGTNTGELFFGEGSRLTVL.

V usage is TRBV5-1 and J usage is TRBJ1-3, with no clear D. Between the trimmed V and J ends, which lost 1 base and 0 bases, there was a span of 5 bases. Germline assignment: CDR1 SGHRS and CDR2 YFSETQ. This CDR3 is built from 14 residues. As DNA, the CDR3 is TGCGCCAGCAGCTTGTATGGCTCTGGAAACACCATATATTTT. Translating gives CASSLYGSGNTIYF. Complete variable domain (other parts from reference TRBV5-1 and TRBJ1-3): KAGVTQTPRYLIKTRGQQVTLSCSPISGHRSVSWYQQTPGQGLQFLFEYFSETQRNKGNFPGRFSGRQFSNSRSEMNVSTLELGDSALYLCASSLYGSGNTIYFGEGSWLTVV.

The V call is TRBV7-9, the J call TRBJ1-5, with D perhaps TRBD1 (5 bases). There are 12 residues in the CDR3. From germline, CDR1 is SEHNR and CDR2 FQNEAQ (reference sequence). The V and J ends lost 4 bases and 7 bases respectively, with 8 bases between them. Here the CDR3 reads CASSSGSQPQHF. CDR3 coding DNA: TGTGCCAGCAGCTCAGGGAGCCAGCCCCAGCATTTT.

The rearrangement uses TRBV6-1 and TRBJ2-1; TRBD2 aligns across 7 bases. Germline V gene data show CDR1 as MNHNS and CDR2 as SASEGT. The CDR3 is made up of 14 amino acids. V was pared by 0 bases and J by 4 bases, with 0 bases of the junction left unmatched. The chain's CDR3 is CASSEAGGYNEQFF. Here the CDR3 DNA reads TGTGCCAGCAGTGAAGCGGGGGGGTACAATGAGCAGTTCTTC.

J is TRBJ2-7 and V is TRBV5-4; possible D gene TRBD2, 6 bases. In germline, CDR1 is SGHNT, CDR2 YYREEE (reference sequence). This CDR3 region has 14 residues. V dropped 3 bases and J dropped 1 base, with 11 bases sitting between them. The CDR3 DNA reads TGTGCCAGCAGCTCAATGGGGGGTTCCTACGAGCAGTACTTC. Its translation is CASSSMGGSYEQYF.

The CDR3 DNA reads TGTGCCAGCAGATACAGCTCCTATAATTCACCCCTCCACTTT. Encoded protein: CASRYSSYNSPLHF. The chain uses TRBV27 and TRBJ1-6, with D hard to call. CDR1 is MNHEY and CDR2 is SMNVEV in the germline V gene (reference sequence). V was clipped by 6 bases and J by 0 bases, with 6 bases between them. The CDR3 contains 14 residues.

DNA of the CDR3: TGTGCCAGCAGCTTTAGGGAGACCCAGTACTTC. Its translation: CASSFRETQYF. The chain couples TRBV7-9 to TRBJ2-5; D is undetermined. CDR3 length: 11 amino acids. V was trimmed by 3 bases and J by 5 bases, leaving 4 bases between them. Looked up from germline, CDR1 is SEHNR and CDR2 is FQNEAQ (reference sequence).

The chain uses TRBV10-2 and TRBJ2-7; no clear D. The CDR3 loop spans 14 amino acids. V lost 2 bases, J lost 0 bases, and 8 bases lay in between. Germline CDR1 is WSHSY and CDR2 is SAAADI. The CDR3 sequence is CASSEGKSSYEQYF. The CDR3, as DNA: TGCGCCAGCAGTGAGGGCAAGAGCTCCTACGAGCAGTACTTC.

This chain joins TRBV5-6 and TRBJ2-5; 10 bases are a match to TRBD2. CDR1 and CDR2 (germline): SGHDT, YYEEEE. V was pared by 4 bases and J by 1 base, with 4 bases of the junction left unmatched. The CDR3 has 15 residues. The chain's CDR3 is CASSPGLAPQETQYF. CDR3 sequence (DNA): TGTGCCAGCAGCCCGGGACTAGCGCCCCAAGAGACCCAGTACTTC.

The chain recombines TRBV20-1 with TRBJ2-7, with D possibly being TRBD1 or TRBD2 (5 bases each). Germline values: CDR1 DFQATT, CDR2 SNEGSKA (reference sequence). This CDR3 spans 11 amino acids. The CDR3 loop reads CSGASLGEQYF. The CDR3 bases are TGCAGCGGGGCATCGCTGGGGGAGCAGTACTTC.

The rearrangement links TRBV2 to TRBJ2-1, with 15 bases that match TRBD2. Germline trimming cut 8 bases from V and 7 bases from J; bases unmatched to any gene: 9. The CDR3 is made up of 16 amino acids. Germline V gives CDR1 SNHLY, CDR2 FYNNEI. The CDR3 protein is CASAWTSGRAKNEQFF. Written as DNA, the CDR3 is TGTGCCAGCGCCTGGACTAGCGGGAGGGCCAAGAATGAGCAGTTCTTC.

The chain joins TRBV5-1 to TRBJ2-1, with D possibly TRBD2 on 6 matching bases. Trimming removed 2 bases at V and 3 bases at J, with 9 bases between. This CDR3 has 14 residues. Looked up from germline, CDR1 is SGHRS and CDR2 is YFSETQ. The CDR3 reads CASSFVAVYNEQFF. Here the CDR3 DNA reads TGCGCCAGCAGCTTCGTAGCGGTCTACAATGAGCAGTTCTTC.

This chain joins TRBV27 and TRBJ2-5; D might be TRBD1 or TRBD2, each matching 5 bases. Germline V lookup: CDR1 MNHEY, CDR2 SMNVEV (reference sequence). The V and J ends lost 2 bases and 1 base respectively, with 11 bases between them. There are 15 residues in the CDR3. CDR3 in amino acids: CASSLRGVFQETQYF. The CDR3 region has the DNA TGTGCCAGCAGTTTACGAGGGGTCTTCCAAGAGACCCAGTACTTC.

A remark on this clone: Within the sample, other DNA sequences also encode this same CDR3. This chain connects TRBV27 to TRBJ1-1, with 7 bases matching TRBD1. The CDR3 runs 14 residues. Germline CDR1 is MNHEY and CDR2 is SMNVEV (reference sequence). J was trimmed by 1 base and V by 5 bases; bases with no gene match: 4. In DNA, the CDR3 is TGTGCCAGCAGTCCTCGGGACAGGAACACTGAAGCTTTCTTT. It translates to CASSPRDRNTEAFF.

The chain combines TRBV7-2 with TRBJ1-5, with D possibly TRBD1 on 6 matching bases. The germline CDR1 and CDR2 sequences are SGHTA and FQGNSA. The CDR3 length is 14 residues. Trimming pared 4 bases from V and 4 bases from J, leaving 11 bases between. The CDR3 sequence: CASSSGARNQPQHF. CDR3 nucleotide sequence: TGTGCCAGCAGCTCAGGGGCCAGAAATCAGCCCCAGCATTTT.

As regards this clone: The junction and the germline gene differ at one end; a read error may be behind it. The chain couples TRBV30 to TRBJ1-3, with 7 bases that match TRBD1. The length of the CDR3 is 19 residues. From germline, CDR1 is GTSNPN and CDR2 SVGIG (reference sequence). The CDR3: CAWSVLGQSYYDSGNTIYF. The CDR3 nucleotides are TGTGCCTGGAGTGTACTGGGACAGAGCTATTACGACTCTGGAAACACTATATATTTT. Full variable domain (outside the CDR3, taken from reference TRBV30 and TRBJ1-3): SQTIHQWPATLVQPVGSPLSLECTVEGTSNPNLYWYRQAAGRGLQLLFYSVGIGQISSEVPQNLSASRPQDRQFILSSKKLLLSDSGFYLCAWSVLGQSYYDSGNTIYFGEGSWLTVV.